This TCR beta chain was sequenced in a study of shared clonotypes between healthy human individuals. The study's findings and limits: Richness estimates generally favored naive over memory subsets.

Sorted subsets were amplified in replicate PCRs using 200 ng DNA, 30,000 to 35,000 T cell genomes. Profiling relied on immunoSEQ multiplex PCR, and the TCRdb table lists in-frame clones only, not all of them. The table includes roughly 330,000 clones, over 65% detected once. Germline-derived CDR1 and CDR2 are MDHEN and SYDVKM. V dropped 4 bases and J dropped 4; count of bases not matched to a gene: 6. CDR3 length equals 15 residues. Turning to this clone: What it recognizes is unknown.

The chain has TRBV28 and TRBJ1-1, with TRBD1 identical over 10 bases. The sample taken for sequencing was memory CD4+ T cells sorted from blood. Subset here: CD45RA-negative fraction. The sequence came from a man under 40 in good health. The CDR3 loop is CASSSGTGESTEAFF. The CDR3 DNA is TGTGCCAGCAGTTCTGGGACAGGGGAGAGCACTGAAGCTTTCTTT. Combining the CDR3 with reference TRBV28 and TRBJ1-1 gives the whole variable domain DVKVTQSSRYLVKRTGEKVFLECVQDMDHENMFWYRQDPGLGLRLIYFSYDVKMKEKGDIPEGYSVSREKKERFSLILESASTNQTSMYLCASSSGTGESTEAFFGQGTRLTVV.